This TCR beta chain was documented in a study of T cells in Graves' hyperthyroidism and ophthalmopathy. Study information: Blood was drawn when the patient was first diagnosed and still untreated.

PBMCs stemmed from around 9.3 ml fresh peripheral blood. Only a few counts were recorded for this clonotype. The antigen is not known. Study results and limitations: Model predictions of ophthalmopathy came a median about 6.3 months before onset.

RNA transcripts were the template for amplifying TCR beta CDR3 regions. The primer set for the first-round RT-PCR of the TCR CDR3 was HTBI. MiXCR was run by TCRdb on the multiplex PCR reads, yielding one entry per CDR3 protein. The table records 210,000 or so distinct CDR3 sequences, 15% to 20% of them present only once. Germline CDR1 and CDR2: DFQATT and SNEGSKA (reference sequence). V was cut by 2 bases and J by 6 bases, with 14 bases left in between. The CDR3 totals 14 residues. The receptor was derived from a man between 45 and 60 years old with Graves' hyperthyroidism. The V call is TRBV20-1, the J call TRBJ2-4, with D tentatively TRBD1 (5 bases). Specimen: blood. The CDR3 sequence is CSARFSMGLNIQYF. The CDR3 DNA sequence: TGCAGTGCTAGATTTAGCATGGGGCTAAACATTCAGTACTTC.